This T cell receptor (beta chain) was observed in a study of shared clonotypes between healthy human individuals. Study summary: Researchers assigned three CD4 naive, three CD4 memory, two CD8 naive and one CD8 memory plate to each donor.

Germline values: CDR1 SGHAT, CDR2 FQNNGV. The CDR3 spans 16 residues. V lost 1 base to trimming and J lost 12 bases; unmatched junction nucleotides: 10. Repertoires were generated with immunoSEQ multiplex PCR, while TCRdb's copy carries only in-frame clones and drops some. The table includes a few million clones, over 85% detected once. The TCR sequence derives from a young man in good health. Some clones in this sample may be carry-over from other donors' samples. The sample was naive CD4+ T cells from PBMCs. As to subset: CD45RA+ positively selected. The V and J genes are TRBV11-2 and TRBJ2-1; 12 bases line up with TRBD2. CDR3 bases: TGTGCCAGCAGCTTAGTAATACTAGCGGGAGGTTTAGGGCAGTTCTTC. It yields the protein CASSLVILAGGLGQFF.